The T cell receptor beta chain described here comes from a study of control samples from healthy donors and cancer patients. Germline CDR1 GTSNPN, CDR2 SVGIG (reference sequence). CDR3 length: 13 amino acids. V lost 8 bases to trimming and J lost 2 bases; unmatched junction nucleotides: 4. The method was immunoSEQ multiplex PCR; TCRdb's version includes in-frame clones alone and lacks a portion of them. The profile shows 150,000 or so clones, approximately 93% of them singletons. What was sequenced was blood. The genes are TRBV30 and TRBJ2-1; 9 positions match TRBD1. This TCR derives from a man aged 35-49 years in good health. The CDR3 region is CAGRDRAYNEQFF. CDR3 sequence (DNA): TGTGCCGGCCGGGACAGGGCCTACAATGAGCAGTTCTTC. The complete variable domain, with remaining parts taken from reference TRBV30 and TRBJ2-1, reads SQTIHQWPATLVQPVGSPLSLECTVEGTSNPNLYWYRQAAGRGLQLLFYSVGIGQISSEVPQNLSASRPQDRQFILSSKKLLLSDSGFYLCAGRDRAYNEQFFGPGTRLTVL.